This TCR beta chain stems from a study of cytomegalovirus exposure and HLA in healthy donors. As for the study in general: The use of the same platform for the roughly 130 validation repertoires and the roughly 730 first-cohort repertoires was reported by a later analysis.

TCRdb keeps only in-frame clones here, not all; method: immunoSEQ multiplex PCR. The sample contains approximately 220,000 clones, roughly 83% of which appear only once. The germline CDR1 and CDR2 sequences are GTSNPN and SVGIG (reference sequence). Trimming pared 2 bases from V and 8 bases from J, leaving 10 bases between. This CDR3 contains 12 residues. This chain uses TRBV30 with TRBJ2-1; D possibly corresponds to TRBD1 (5 bases). The source is a woman under 40 in good health and CMV-seropositive. The specimen sequenced was PBMCs. The CDR3 reads CAWSHRSHEQFF. Written as DNA, the CDR3 is TGTGCCTGGAGTCACAGGAGCCATGAGCAGTTCTTC. Filled out from reference TRBV30 and TRBJ2-1, the complete variable domain reads SQTIHQWPATLVQPVGSPLSLECTVEGTSNPNLYWYRQAAGRGLQLLFYSVGIGQISSEVPQNLSASRPQDRQFILSSKKLLLSDSGFYLCAWSHRSHEQFFGPGTRLTVL.